Below, 9 T cell receptor beta chains from the same sample are listed, as sequenced in a study of blood T cell repertoires in COVID-19. TCRdb keeps only in-frame clones here, not all; method: immunoSEQ multiplex PCR. The data contain 250,000 to 300,000 clones, nearly 90% of them singletons. Sequenced: peripheral blood. These receptors were taken from a woman in her sixties with COVID-19, enrolled during active disease.

The V and J genes are TRBV10-3 and TRBJ1-6, with D tentatively TRBD1 (6 bases). V lost 0 bases and J 7 bases, leaving 16 bases between the germline ends. Germline V gene sequence: CDR1 ENHRY, CDR2 SYGVKD. This CDR3 region has 17 residues. The CDR3 nucleotides are TGTGCCATCAGTGAGTCCGCAGGGAAGAGGGGGAATTCACCCCTCCACTTT. Its protein product is CAISESAGKRGNSPLHF.

The chain links TRBV18 to TRBJ2-3, with TRBD2 matching over 10 bases. After removal of 3 bases from V and 4 bases from J, the junction contained 4 bases not matched to a gene. Germline V gene sequence: CDR1 KGHSH, CDR2 LQKENI. This CDR3 is 15 amino acids long. CDR3 nucleotide sequence: TGTGCCAGCTCACCGTTCAGCGGGGGGGCAGATACGCAGTATTTT. It translates to CASSPFSGGADTQYF.

The chain recombines TRBV5-4 with TRBJ2-7, with unresolved D. The CDR3 is 14 amino acids. V was pared by 0 bases and J by 0 bases, with 7 bases between. The germline V gene has CDR1 SGHNT and CDR2 YYREEE (reference sequence). The CDR3 region has the DNA TGTGCCAGCAGCTTGGGCGGCAGCTCCTACGAGCAGTACTTC. Protein sequence: CASSLGGSSYEQYF.

The chain links TRBV29-1 to TRBJ2-3, with TRBD2 matching 8 bases. There are 17 residues in the CDR3. Germline V gene lookup returns CDR1 SQVTM and CDR2 ANQGSEA. Germline trimming cut 3 bases from V and 0 bases from J; bases unmatched to any gene: 11. The CDR3 protein is CSVDPTTSGSSTDTQYF. As DNA, the CDR3 is TGCAGCGTTGACCCGACTACTAGCGGTTCTAGCACAGATACGCAGTATTTT.

The chain combines TRBV5-1 with TRBJ2-5; D is possibly TRBD2 (6 bases). Germline lookup yields CDR1 SGHRS and CDR2 YFSETQ. The CDR3 covers 14 residues. V lost 2 bases and J lost 3, with 11 bases in between. The CDR3 here is CASSFSQREETQYF. The CDR3 DNA sequence: TGCGCCAGCAGCTTTAGCCAGCGGGAAGAGACCCAGTACTTC.

This clone occurred once. J is TRBJ2-7 and V is TRBV3-1 (or the pseudogene TRBV3-2); TRBD1 might be the D (5 bases). Germline V gene sequence: CDR1 LGHDT, CDR2 YNNKEL (reference sequence). The CDR3 consists of 15 residues. V was pared by 1 base and J by 4 bases, with 14 bases between. CDR3 amino acids: CASSQATDRGYEQYF. CDR3 sequence (DNA): TGTGCCAGCAGCCAAGCGACAGACCGAGGATACGAGCAGTACTTC.

This sequence joins TRBV7-9 and TRBJ1-5, with 7 bases matching TRBD1. The junction had 5 bases not matched to a gene; V was cut back by 5 bases and J by 4 bases. This CDR3 has 14 amino acids. Germline lookup yields CDR1 SEHNR and CDR2 FQNEAQ (reference sequence). This chain's CDR3 is CASSTGAGNQPQHF. The CDR3 nucleotides are TGTGCCAGCAGCACAGGGGCAGGGAATCAGCCCCAGCATTTT.

This sequence joins TRBV12-3 or TRBV12-4 and TRBJ1-1, with D possibly TRBD1 on 6 matching bases. V was clipped by 5 bases and J by 11 bases, with 12 bases between them. The CDR3 has 11 amino acids. CDR3 residues: CASSAMRGAFF. Here the CDR3 DNA reads TGTGCCAGCAGTGCGATGAGGGGGGCTTTCTTT.

This chain joins TRBV4-1 and TRBJ2-7, with D tentatively TRBD2 (5 bases). Trimming removed 0 bases from V and 5 bases from J, with 20 bases in between. Looked up from germline, CDR1 is MGHRA and CDR2 is YSYEKL. The CDR3 runs 17 residues. CDR3 region: CASSQDLGVRESNEQYF. CDR3 coding DNA: TGCGCCAGCAGCCAAGATCTTGGAGTCCGGGAATCCAACGAGCAGTACTTC.